This T cell receptor beta chain was identified during a study of blood T cell repertoires in COVID-19. Only in-frame clones appear in the TCRdb table, and some are missing; sequencing was by immunoSEQ multiplex PCR. The table includes about 270,000 clones, more than 65% detected once. Input material: peripheral blood. This sequence was found in a woman in her late teens or twenties with acute or convalescent COVID-19.

The CDR3 loop reads CASSYGSGGSQYF. CDR3 coding DNA: TGTGCCAGCAGTTACGGATCGGGGGGGTCGCAGTACTTC. This chain uses TRBV6-5 with TRBJ2-7; 8 bases fit TRBD2. Per germline, CDR1 MNHEY and CDR2 SVGAGI. This CDR3 region has 13 residues. The J segment lost 9 bases and the V segment lost 2 bases, leaving 6 bases of the junction unmatched.